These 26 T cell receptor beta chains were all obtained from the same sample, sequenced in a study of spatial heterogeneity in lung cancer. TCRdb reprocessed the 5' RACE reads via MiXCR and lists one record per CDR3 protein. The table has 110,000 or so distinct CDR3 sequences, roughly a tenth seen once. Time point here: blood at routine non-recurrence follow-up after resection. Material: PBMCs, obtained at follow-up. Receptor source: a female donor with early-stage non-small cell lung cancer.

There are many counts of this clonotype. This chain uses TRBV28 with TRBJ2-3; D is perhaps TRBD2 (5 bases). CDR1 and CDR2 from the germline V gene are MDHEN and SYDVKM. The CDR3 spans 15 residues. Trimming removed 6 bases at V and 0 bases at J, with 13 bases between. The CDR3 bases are TGTGCCAGCAGGTCCGGGATCGTAAGCACAGATACGCAGTATTTT. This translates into CASRSGIVSTDTQYF.

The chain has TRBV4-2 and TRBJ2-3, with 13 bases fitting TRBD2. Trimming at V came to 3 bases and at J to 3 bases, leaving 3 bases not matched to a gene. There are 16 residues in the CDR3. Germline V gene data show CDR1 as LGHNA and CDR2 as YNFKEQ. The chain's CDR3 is CASSHRLAGGTDTQYF. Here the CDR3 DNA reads TGTGCCAGCAGCCACCGACTAGCGGGAGGAACAGATACGCAGTATTTT.

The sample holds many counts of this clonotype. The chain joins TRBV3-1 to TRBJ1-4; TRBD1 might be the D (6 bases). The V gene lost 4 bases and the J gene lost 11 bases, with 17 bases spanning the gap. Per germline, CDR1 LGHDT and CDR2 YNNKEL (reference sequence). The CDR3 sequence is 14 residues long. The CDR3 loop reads CASSLQGPGEKLFF. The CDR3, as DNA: TGTGCCAGCAGCCTTCAAGGGCCAGGGGAGAAACTGTTTTTT.

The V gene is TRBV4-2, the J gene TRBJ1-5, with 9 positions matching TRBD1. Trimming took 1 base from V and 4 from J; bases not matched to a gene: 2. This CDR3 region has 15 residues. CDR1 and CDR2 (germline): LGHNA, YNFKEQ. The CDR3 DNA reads TGTGCCAGCAGCCAAGTACAGGGGGCGAATCAGCCCCAGCATTTT. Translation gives CASSQVQGANQPQHF.

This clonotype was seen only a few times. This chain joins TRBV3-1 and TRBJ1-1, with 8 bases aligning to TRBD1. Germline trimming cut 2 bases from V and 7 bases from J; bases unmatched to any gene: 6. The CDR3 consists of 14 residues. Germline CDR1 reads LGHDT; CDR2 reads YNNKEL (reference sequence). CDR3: CASSQSTGALEAFF. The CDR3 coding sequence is TGTGCCAGCAGCCAATCGACAGGGGCCCTTGAAGCTTTCTTT.

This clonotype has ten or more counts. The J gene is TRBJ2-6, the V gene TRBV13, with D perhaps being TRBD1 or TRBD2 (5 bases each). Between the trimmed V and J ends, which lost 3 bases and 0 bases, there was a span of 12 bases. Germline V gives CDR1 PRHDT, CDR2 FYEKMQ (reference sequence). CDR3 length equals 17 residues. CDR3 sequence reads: CASSFRDGGSGANVLTF. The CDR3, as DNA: TGTGCCAGCAGCTTCCGGGACGGTGGCTCTGGGGCCAACGTCCTGACTTTC.

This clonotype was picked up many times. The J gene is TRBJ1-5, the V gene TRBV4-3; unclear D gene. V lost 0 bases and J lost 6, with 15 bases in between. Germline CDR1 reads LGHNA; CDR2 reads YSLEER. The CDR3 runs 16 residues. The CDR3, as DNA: TGCGCCAGCAGCCAAGATTATCGGGGTAGGGTTCAGCCCCAGCATTTT. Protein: CASSQDYRGRVQPQHF.

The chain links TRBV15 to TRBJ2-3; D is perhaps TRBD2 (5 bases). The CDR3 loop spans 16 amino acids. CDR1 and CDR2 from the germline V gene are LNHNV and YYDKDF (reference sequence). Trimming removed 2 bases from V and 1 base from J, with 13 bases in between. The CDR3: CATSRSRSGRTDTQYF. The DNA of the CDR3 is TGTGCCACCAGCAGAAGTAGAAGCGGACGCACAGATACGCAGTATTTT.

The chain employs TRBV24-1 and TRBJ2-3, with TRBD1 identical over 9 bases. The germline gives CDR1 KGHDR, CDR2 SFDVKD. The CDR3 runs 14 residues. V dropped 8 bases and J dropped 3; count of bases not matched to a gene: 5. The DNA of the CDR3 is TGTGCCACCAATCCGGGACAGGGAACAGATACGCAGTATTTT. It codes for CATNPGQGTDTQYF.

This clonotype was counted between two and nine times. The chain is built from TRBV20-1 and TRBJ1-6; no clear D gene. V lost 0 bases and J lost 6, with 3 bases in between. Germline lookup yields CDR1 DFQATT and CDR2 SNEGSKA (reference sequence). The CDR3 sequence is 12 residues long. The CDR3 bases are TGCAGTGCTAGAGACGTTAATTCACCCCTCCACTTT. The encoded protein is CSARDVNSPLHF.

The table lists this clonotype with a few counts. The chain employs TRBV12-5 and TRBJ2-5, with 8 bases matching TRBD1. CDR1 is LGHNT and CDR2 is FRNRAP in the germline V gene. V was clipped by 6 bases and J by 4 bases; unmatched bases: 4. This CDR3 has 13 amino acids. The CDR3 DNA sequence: TGTGCTAGTGGCCAGACAGGGGTAGAGACCCAGTACTTC. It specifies CASGQTGVETQYF. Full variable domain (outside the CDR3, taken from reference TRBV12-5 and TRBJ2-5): DARVTQTPRHKVTEMGQEVTMRCQPILGHNTVFWYRQTMMQGLELLAYFRNRAPLDDSGMPKDRFSAEMPDATLATLKIQPSEPRDSAVYFCASGQTGVETQYFGPGTRLLVL.

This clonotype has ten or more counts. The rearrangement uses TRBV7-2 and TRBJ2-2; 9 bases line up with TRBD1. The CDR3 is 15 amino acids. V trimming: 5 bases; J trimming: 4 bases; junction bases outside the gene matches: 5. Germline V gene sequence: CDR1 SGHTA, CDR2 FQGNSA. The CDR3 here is CASSPGQGTTGELFF. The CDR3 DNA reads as TGTGCCAGCAGCCCCGGACAGGGGACCACCGGGGAGCTGTTTTTT.

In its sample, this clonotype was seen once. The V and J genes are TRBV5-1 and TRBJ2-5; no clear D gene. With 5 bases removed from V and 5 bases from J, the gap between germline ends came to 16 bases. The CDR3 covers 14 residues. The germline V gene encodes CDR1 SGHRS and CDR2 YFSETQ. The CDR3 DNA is TGCGCCAGCAGAAAGACTCCCGCAGCCGAGACCCAGTACTTC. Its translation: CASRKTPAAETQYF.

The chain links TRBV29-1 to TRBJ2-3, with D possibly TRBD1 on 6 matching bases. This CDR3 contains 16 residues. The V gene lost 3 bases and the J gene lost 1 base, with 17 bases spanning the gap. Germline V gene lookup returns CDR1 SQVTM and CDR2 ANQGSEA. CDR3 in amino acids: CSVDNVQGMGTDTQYF. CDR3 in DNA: TGCAGCGTTGATAATGTGCAGGGGATGGGCACAGATACGCAGTATTTT.

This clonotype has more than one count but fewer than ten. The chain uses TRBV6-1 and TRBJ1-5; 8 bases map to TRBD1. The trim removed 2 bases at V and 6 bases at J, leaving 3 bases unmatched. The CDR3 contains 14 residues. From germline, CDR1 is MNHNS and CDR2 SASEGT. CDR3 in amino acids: CASSEWQGAQPQHF. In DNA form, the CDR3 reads TGTGCCAGCAGTGAATGGCAGGGGGCTCAGCCCCAGCATTTT.

The CDR3 region is CALTVQSAAKNIQYF. The DNA for the CDR3 is TGTGCCTTAACGGTCCAATCAGCAGCCAAAAACATTCAGTACTTC. The chain uses TRBV19 and TRBJ2-4; D is uncertain. The germline V and J ends were trimmed by 11 bases and 0 bases, with 17 bases remaining between them. From germline, CDR1 is LNHDA and CDR2 SQIVND (reference sequence). The CDR3 sequence is 15 residues long.

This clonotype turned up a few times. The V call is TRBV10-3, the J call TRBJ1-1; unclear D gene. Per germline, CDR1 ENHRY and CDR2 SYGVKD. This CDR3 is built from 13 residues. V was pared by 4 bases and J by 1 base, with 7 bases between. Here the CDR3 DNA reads TGTGCCATCAGTGCGGCCCCGAACACTGAAGCTTTCTTT. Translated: CAISAAPNTEAFF.

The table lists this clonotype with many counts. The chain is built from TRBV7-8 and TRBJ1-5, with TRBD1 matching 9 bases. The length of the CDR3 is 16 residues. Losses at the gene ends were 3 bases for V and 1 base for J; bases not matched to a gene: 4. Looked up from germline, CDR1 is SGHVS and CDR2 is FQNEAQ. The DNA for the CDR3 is TGTGCCAGCAGCTTCGGACAGGGGAGAAGCAATCAGCCCCAGCATTTT. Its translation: CASSFGQGRSNQPQHF.

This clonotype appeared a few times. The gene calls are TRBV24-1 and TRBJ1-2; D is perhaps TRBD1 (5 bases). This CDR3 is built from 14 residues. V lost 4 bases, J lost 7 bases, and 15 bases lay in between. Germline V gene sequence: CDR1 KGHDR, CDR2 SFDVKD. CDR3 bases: TGTGCCACCAGTGAACCCAGGGCCTCGGGTGGCTACACCTTC. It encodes CATSEPRASGGYTF.

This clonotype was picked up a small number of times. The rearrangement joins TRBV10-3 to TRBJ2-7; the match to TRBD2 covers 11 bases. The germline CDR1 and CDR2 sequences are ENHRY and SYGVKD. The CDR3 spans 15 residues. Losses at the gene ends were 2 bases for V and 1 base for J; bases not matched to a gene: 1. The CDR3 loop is CAISETSGRSYEQYF. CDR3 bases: TGTGCCATCAGTGAGACTAGCGGGAGATCCTACGAGCAGTACTTC.

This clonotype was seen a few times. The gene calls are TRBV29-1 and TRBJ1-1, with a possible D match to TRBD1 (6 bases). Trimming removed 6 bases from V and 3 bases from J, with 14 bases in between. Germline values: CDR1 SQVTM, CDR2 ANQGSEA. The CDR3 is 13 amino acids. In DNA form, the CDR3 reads TGCAGCGTCAGCGTAGGGGGGCACACTGAAGCTTTCTTT. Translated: CSVSVGGHTEAFF.

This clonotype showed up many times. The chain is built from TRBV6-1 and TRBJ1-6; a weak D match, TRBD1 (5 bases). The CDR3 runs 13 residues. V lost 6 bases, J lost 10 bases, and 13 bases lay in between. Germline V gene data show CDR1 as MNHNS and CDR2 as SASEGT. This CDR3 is CASRGPGESPLHF. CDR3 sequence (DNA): TGTGCCAGCAGGGGGCCGGGGGAATCACCCCTCCACTTT.

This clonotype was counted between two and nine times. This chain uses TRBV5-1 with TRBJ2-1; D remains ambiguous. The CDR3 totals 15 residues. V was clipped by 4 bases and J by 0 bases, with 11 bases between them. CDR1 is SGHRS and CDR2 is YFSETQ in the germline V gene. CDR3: CASSKDTRSYNEQFF. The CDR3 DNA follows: TGCGCCAGCAGCAAGGATACCCGCTCCTACAATGAGCAGTTCTTC.

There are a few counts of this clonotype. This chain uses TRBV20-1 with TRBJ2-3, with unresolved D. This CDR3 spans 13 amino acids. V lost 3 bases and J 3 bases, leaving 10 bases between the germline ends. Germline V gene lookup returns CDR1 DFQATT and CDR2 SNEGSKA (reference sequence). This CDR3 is CSASTADTDTQYF. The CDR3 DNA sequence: TGCAGTGCTAGCACCGCCGATACAGATACGCAGTATTTT.

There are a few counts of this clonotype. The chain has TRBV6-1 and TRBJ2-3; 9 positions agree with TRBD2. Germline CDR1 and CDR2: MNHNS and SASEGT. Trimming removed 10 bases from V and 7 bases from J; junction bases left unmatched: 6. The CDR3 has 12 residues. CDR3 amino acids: CAIRAGGNTQYF. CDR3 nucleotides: TGTGCCATCCGAGCGGGAGGAAATACGCAGTATTTT.

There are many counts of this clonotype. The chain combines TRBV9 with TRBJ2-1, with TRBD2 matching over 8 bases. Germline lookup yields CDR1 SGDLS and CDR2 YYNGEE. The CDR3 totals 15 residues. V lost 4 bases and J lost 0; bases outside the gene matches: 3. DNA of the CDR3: TGTGCCAGCAGCAAAAGCGGGAGCTCCTACAATGAGCAGTTCTTC. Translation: CASSKSGSSYNEQFF.